This is a list of T cell receptor beta chains from one sample in a study of long-term antiretroviral therapy in people with HIV. Here immunoSEQ multiplex PCR was the method, and the copy in TCRdb shows in-frame clones only, minus some. The sample has some 38,000 clones, 75% to 90% seen once; the top ten hold about 5%. Sample: unsorted PBMCs, taken 1.5 years after starting antiretroviral therapy. All receptors come from a man aged 18-30 years with HIV. Each CDR3 is given with its conserved first and last residue. D genes are given only for firm matches. A row's size may be missing; if present it is once, few, many or a size class.

>TRBJ2-1|NA|NA|TRBV7-9
TGTGCCAGCAGCGTCGGGATTAGTACCCGGGATGAGCAGTTCTTC
CASSVGISTRDEQFF
>TRBJ1-1|NA|NA|TRBV18
TGTGCCAGCTCTCCGACTAGGAACACTGAAGCTTTCTTT
CASSPTRNTEAFF
>TRBJ2-1|NA|NA|TRBV9
TGTGCCAGCAGCGTAGAGGGTAGCGTGTACAATGAGCAGTTCTTC
CASSVEGSVYNEQFF
>TRBJ1-2|NA|NA|TRBV18
TGTGCCAGCTCACCACCGGGGGCCTATGGCTACACCTTC
CASSPPGAYGYTF
>TRBJ2-7|NA|NA|TRBV30
TGTGCCTGGAGTTTTACAAACTACGAGCAGTACTTC
CAWSFTNYEQYF
>TRBJ2-5|NA|TRBD2|TRBV5-1
TGCGCCAGCAGCTTGTATGCGGGAGGGGAAGAGACCCAGTACTTC
CASSLYAGGEETQYF
>TRBJ1-1|few|TRBD1|TRBV19
TGTGCCAGTAGTCCGACAGGGGCGGTGGAAGCTTTCTTT
CASSPTGAVEAFF
>TRBJ2-2|NA|TRBD2|TRBV18
TGTGCCAGCTCACCACCGGGACTAGCGGGAGGCAAGAACACCGGGGAGCTGTTTTTT
CASSPPGLAGGKNTGELFF
>TRBJ2-1|NA|NA|TRBV11-2
TGTGCCAGCAGCTTATCCCCGGGACCCTACAATGAGCAGTTCTTC
CASSLSPGPYNEQFF
>TRBJ2-2|NA|NA|TRBV4-2
TGTGCCAGCAGCCAAGCGGGGATATCCACCGGGGAGCTGTTTTTT
CASSQAGISTGELFF
>TRBJ2-1|NA|TRBD2|TRBV18
TGTGCCAGCTCACTCGGGACTAGTGGTCATGAGCAGTTCTTC
CASSLGTSGHEQFF
>TRBJ2-1|NA|NA|TRBV7-2
TGTGCCAGCAGCACTCTAGTGCATGAGCAGTTCTTC
CASSTLVHEQFF
>TRBJ1-5|few|TRBD1|TRBV28
TGTGCCAGCAGTTTATATGCAGGGGGTCAGCCCCAGCATTTT
CASSLYAGGQPQHF
>TRBJ2-3|NA|NA|TRBV10-3
TGTGCCATCAGGAACGGAAGAGGGGGCACAGATACGCAGTATTTT
CAIRNGRGGTDTQYF
>TRBJ1-2|NA|NA|TRBV4-3
TGCGCCAGCAGCCAAAACTCCCTAGGGCGTTTTCTACCCTCTAACTATGGCTACACCTTC
CASSQNSLGRFLPSNYGYTF
>TRBJ2-7|NA|NA|TRBV27
TGTGCCAGCAGTTTTATTCCGATCGCCCCCCGACAAGACGAGCAGTACTTC
CASSFIPIAPRQDEQYF
>TRBJ2-2|NA|NA|TRBV7-8
TGTGCCAGCAGCTACCGCCCCCAGAACACCGGGGAGCTGTTTTTT
CASSYRPQNTGELFF
>TRBJ2-2|few|NA|TRBV30
TGTGCCTGGAGTCCTGTCCAGACGAACACCGGGGAGCTGTTTTTT
CAWSPVQTNTGELFF
>TRBJ2-1|NA|TRBD2|TRBV4-3
TGCGCCAGCAGCCAAGGGACTAGCGGGAGTCGGTTTGAGCAGTTCTTC
CASSQGTSGSRFEQFF
>TRBJ1-4|NA|NA|TRBV2
TGTGCCAGCATCTCAACCAGGGGAGGGGATGAAAAACTGTTTTTT
CASISTRGGDEKLFF